This T cell receptor beta chain was captured by sequencing in a study of blood T cell repertoires in COVID-19. Overall study context: COVID-19 samples from acute and convalescent phases originated in the United States, Italy and Spain. From T cells, B-cell-depleted T cells, or PBMCs came the material, which was cDNA or gDNA.

Original handling: From reference gene primer amplification, estimates of nucleated cell counts were derived. TCRdb keeps only in-frame clones here, not all; method: immunoSEQ multiplex PCR. D and trimming come from the DNA, and the V and J calls and clone size come from that table. The sample consists of 150,000 or so clones, about 89% of them appearing once. V shed 4 bases and J shed 1 base, with 17 bases lying between them. Looked up from germline, CDR1 is MNHNS and CDR2 is SASEGT. The CDR3 has 17 amino acids. The material sequenced was peripheral blood. This receptor was identified in a man older than 75 with acute or convalescent COVID-19. This chain connects TRBV6-1 to TRBJ1-5; no clear D gene. The CDR3 spells CASSGGHFGESNQPQHF. CDR3 coding DNA: TGTGCCAGCAGTGGAGGGCATTTTGGGGAAAGCAATCAGCCCCAGCATTTT.